Given below is one T cell receptor beta chain in context. The target antigen is unknown. The record originates from a study of regulatory T cells in long-lasting Graves disease. Study-level points and caveats: Gene preferences differed: TRBV28, TRBJ1-2, TRBJ2-5 in persistent cases. Samples came from peripheral blood alone, without thyroid tissue.

Time point described: newly diagnosed GD, antithyroid drugs for less than 3 months. PBMC-derived RNA was used for the TCR library. Researchers made TCR beta libraries by using iRepertoire HTBI primers and running Arm-PCR on CDR3 regions. Via MiXCR, TCRdb re-called the multiplex PCR reads, giving one row per CDR3 protein. The sample holds some 410,000 distinct CDR3 sequences, 15% to 20% seen once. Germline CDR1 and CDR2: MNHEY and SVGEGT. The V and J ends lost 3 bases and 7 bases, in that order; junction bases with no gene match: 7. This CDR3 contains 15 residues. These data are also associated with another study on T cells in Graves' hyperthyroidism and ophthalmopathy.

The sample in question was peripheral blood mononuclear cells (PBMCs), obtained at new diagnosis, from a patient treated with antithyroid drugs. The V gene is TRBV6-2 or TRBV6-3, the J gene TRBJ2-1, with TRBD1 matching over 9 bases. This sequence originates from a woman in her twenties or thirties with Graves disease. The CDR3 sequence is CASSYGQGFGNEQFF. The CDR3 DNA follows: TGTGCCAGCAGTTATGGACAGGGGTTTGGTAATGAGCAGTTCTTC.